This TCR beta chain derives from a study of vaccination effects on CD4 cells after COVID-19. In the ViraFEST assay, antigen-specific CD4+ clonotypes were identified by expansion after peptide-pool stimulation. Around day 10 of culture, CD4+ T cells were separated out. In regard to this clone: Its specificity is not known.

The data were produced by immunoSEQ multiplex PCR, yet TCRdb's version contains in-frame clones alone and is incomplete. The sample consists of about 8,100 clones, approximately 75% of them appearing once. After removal of 4 bases from V and 8 bases from J, the junction contained 11 bases not matched to a gene. CDR1 and CDR2 from the germline V gene are SGHRS and YFSETQ. This CDR3 comprises 15 residues. The rearrangement links TRBV5-1 to TRBJ2-1, with 8 bases lining up with TRBD1. The material sequenced was CD4+ T cells from PBMCs cultured with HCoV-229E spike peptides, taken before COVID-19 vaccination. The TCR sequence derives from a human donor who received a COVID-19 vaccine. The CDR3 DNA is TGCGCCAGCAGCGAAACCGGGACAGGTAGCGATGAGCAGTTCTTC. Its protein is CASSETGTGSDEQFF.